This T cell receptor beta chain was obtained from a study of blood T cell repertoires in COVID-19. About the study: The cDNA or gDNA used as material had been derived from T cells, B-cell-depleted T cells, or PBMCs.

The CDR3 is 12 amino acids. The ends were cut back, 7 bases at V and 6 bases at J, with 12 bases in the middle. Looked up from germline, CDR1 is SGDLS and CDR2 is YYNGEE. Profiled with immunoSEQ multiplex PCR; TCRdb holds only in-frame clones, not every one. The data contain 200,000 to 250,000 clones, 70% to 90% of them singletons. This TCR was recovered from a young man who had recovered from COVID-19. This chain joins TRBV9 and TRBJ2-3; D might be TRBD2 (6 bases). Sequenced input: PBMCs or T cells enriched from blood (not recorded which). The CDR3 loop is CASGGTWDTQYF. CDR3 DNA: TGTGCCAGCGGAGGGACCTGGGATACGCAGTATTTT.